Below, 15 T cell receptor beta chains from the same sample are listed, as sequenced in a study of T cells in Graves' hyperthyroidism and ophthalmopathy. RNA transcripts yielded amplified TCR beta CDR3 regions. With the HTBI primer set, the TCR CDR3 went through a first round of RT-PCR. MiXCR was run by TCRdb on the multiplex PCR reads, yielding one entry per CDR3 protein. The data contain about 350,000 distinct CDR3 sequences, about 15% of them seen just once; the ten biggest clones take up 20% to 25%. Sequenced material: blood. The receptors stem from a woman in her twenties or thirties with Graves' hyperthyroidism.

This clonotype has at least ten counts. The genes are TRBV30 and TRBJ2-2; weak D call: TRBD1 (5 bases). The ends were cut back, 5 bases at V and 7 bases at J, with 11 bases in the middle. Germline V gives CDR1 GTSNPN, CDR2 SVGIG (reference sequence). The CDR3 runs to 12 residues. Here the CDR3 reads CAWLEGVGELFF. CDR3 coding DNA: TGTGCCTGGTTGGAAGGGGTCGGGGAGCTGTTTTTT.

This clonotype was recorded many times. CDR3 in amino acids: CASSLIGTSVNEQFF. The CDR3 DNA sequence: TGTGCCAGCAGCTTAATAGGGACTAGCGTCAATGAGCAGTTCTTC. This chain joins TRBV7-3 and TRBJ2-1; TRBD2 matches 10 bases. V was pared by 1 base and J by 6 bases, with 3 bases of the junction left unmatched. Germline lookup yields CDR1 SGHTA and CDR2 FQGTGA. CDR3 length: 15 residues.

The chain has TRBV7-8 and TRBJ2-7; tentative D call: TRBD1 (6 bases). The germline V gene has CDR1 SGHVS and CDR2 FQNEAQ. CDR3 length equals 15 residues. Trimming left V 2 bases short and J 2 bases short, with 13 bases between. As DNA, the CDR3 is TGTGCCAGCAGCTTATTAAGGGGGAAGCCCTACGAGCAGTACTTC. The encoded protein is CASSLLRGKPYEQYF.

This clonotype appeared a few times. The chain joins TRBV19 to TRBJ2-5; 8 nucleotides align to TRBD2. The CDR3 is made up of 16 amino acids. Germline loops: CDR1 LNHDA, CDR2 SQIVND (reference sequence). Trimming cost V 5 bases and J 5 bases; bases outside gene matches: 13. The CDR3 sequence is CASSGRLARGLETQYF. The CDR3 nucleotides are TGTGCCAGTAGTGGTCGACTAGCGCGAGGATTGGAGACCCAGTACTTC.

On this clonotype: A read error is possible here, since a much larger clone lies one base away. CDR3 protein: CASSVSRDRSYELYF. The CDR3 DNA follows: TGTGCCAGCAGCGTGTCCCGGGACCGATCCTACGAGCTGTACTTC. This chain connects TRBV7-2 to TRBJ2-7; D may match TRBD1 or TRBD2 (5 bases each). The CDR3 has 15 residues. Per germline, CDR1 SGHTA and CDR2 FQGNSA. Full variable domain (rest looked up from reference TRBV7-2 and TRBJ2-7): GAGVSQSPSNKVTEKGKDVELRCDPISGHTALYWYRQSLGQGLEFLIYFQGNSAPDKSGLPSDRFSAERTGGSVSTLTIQRTQQEDSAVYLCASSVSRDRSYELYFGPGTRLTVT.

This clonotype was detected many times. The chain joins TRBV20-1 to TRBJ2-7, with TRBD2 matching 9 bases. CDR1 is DFQATT and CDR2 is SNEGSKA in the germline V gene (reference sequence). CDR3 length: 15 residues. Trimming cost V 5 bases and J 0 bases; bases outside gene matches: 8. CDR3 DNA: TGCAGTGCTGGAACATCTAGCGGGGACTCCTACGAGCAGTACTTC. It translates to CSAGTSSGDSYEQYF.

This clonotype showed up just a few times. The chain is built from TRBV5-1 and TRBJ2-2; D gene uncertain. In germline, CDR1 is SGHRS, CDR2 YFSETQ. V lost 4 bases and J lost 5, with 9 bases in between. The CDR3 runs 13 residues. This CDR3 is CASSLKTTGELFF. The DNA of the CDR3 is TGCGCCAGCAGCCTTAAGACTACCGGGGAGCTGTTTTTT.

This clonotype was seen ten or more times. The chain employs TRBV2 and TRBJ2-7; 7 bases are a match to TRBD2. Per germline, CDR1 SNHLY and CDR2 FYNNEI. Trimming at V came to 8 bases and at J to 7 bases, leaving 8 bases not matched to a gene. The CDR3 is 12 amino acids. As DNA, the CDR3 is TGTGCCAGCGGGCCGGGGGAGGGAGAGCAGTACTTC. Its protein is CASGPGEGEQYF. Filled out from reference TRBV2 and TRBJ2-7, the complete variable domain reads EPEVTQTPSHQVTQMGQEVILRCVPISNHLYFYWYRQILGQKVEFLVSFYNNEISEKSEIFDDQFSVERPDGSNFTLKIRSTKLEDSAMYFCASGPGEGEQYFGPGTRLTVT.

This chain connects TRBV2 to TRBJ1-2, with 7 bases identical to TRBD1. The trim removed 6 bases at V and 8 bases at J, leaving 6 bases unmatched. Germline CDR1 and CDR2: SNHLY and FYNNEI. The CDR3 is made up of 12 amino acids. The CDR3, as DNA: TGTGCCAGCAGGACAGGGTCGGAGGGCTACACCTTC. Protein product: CASRTGSEGYTF.

This clonotype occurred many times. The chain has TRBV28 and TRBJ2-1, with D maybe TRBD2 (7 bases). V was pared by 6 bases and J by 9 bases, with 21 bases between. The CDR3 is 15 amino acids. Per the germline V gene, CDR1 is MDHEN and CDR2 is SYDVKM. In DNA form, the CDR3 reads TGTGCCAGCAGCACGCGGGGGCGGGAGTTTGGTGAGCAGTTCTTC. Protein product: CASSTRGREFGEQFF.

This clonotype was recorded at least ten times. The chain uses TRBV6-1 and TRBJ2-7; TRBD1 matches 9 bases. This CDR3 contains 13 residues. Germline trimming cut 6 bases from V and 3 bases from J; bases unmatched to any gene: 3. Per germline, CDR1 MNHNS and CDR2 SASEGT. DNA for the CDR3: TGTGCCAGCAGGACAGGGGGGCACTACGAGCAGTACTTC. Translation: CASRTGGHYEQYF.

This clonotype has a handful of counts. The CDR3 nucleotides read TGTGCCAGCTGGGGAATTGCTACAGGGCAGATGTCTAATTCACCCCTCCACTTT. This gives the protein CASWGIATGQMSNSPLHF. V and J are TRBV6-1 and TRBJ1-6, with D tentatively TRBD1 (6 bases). The V end lost 8 bases, the J end lost 6 bases, and 26 bases lay between the germline ends. CDR3 length: 18 residues. The germline V gene has CDR1 MNHNS and CDR2 SASEGT.

Comment on this clonotype: A much larger clone lies a single base off, so this may be a read error. CDR3 loop: CASRISTGELSF. The CDR3 DNA reads as TGTGCCAGCAGGATAAGCACCGGGGAGCTGTCTTTT. The chain recombines TRBV7-2 with TRBJ2-2; D is possibly TRBD2 (5 bases). Germline V gene lookup returns CDR1 SGHTA and CDR2 FQGNSA. The CDR3 runs to 12 residues.

This clonotype has a count of ten or more. The genes are TRBV6-5 and TRBJ2-7; D remains unclear. This CDR3 is built from 15 residues. Looked up from germline, CDR1 is MNHEY and CDR2 is SVGAGI. Trimming left V 0 bases short and J 0 bases short, with 9 bases between. DNA for the CDR3: TGTGCCAGCAGTTACTCTGCCGGTAGCTCCTACGAGCAGTACTTC. Its protein is CASSYSAGSSYEQYF.

This clonotype was detected ten times or more. The chain uses TRBV11-2 and TRBJ2-1; the D is unclear. There are 11 residues in the CDR3. Trimming took off 3 bases at V and 7 bases at J, with 4 bases between the two ends. Germline V gene data show CDR1 as SGHAT and CDR2 as FQNNGV. The CDR3 sequence: CASSFVNEQFF. CDR3 nucleotide sequence: TGTGCCAGCAGCTTCGTTAATGAGCAGTTCTTC.